This TCR beta chain was sequenced in a study of blood T cell repertoires in COVID-19. Study-wide background: Both acute and convalescent COVID-19 samples were obtained from the United States, Italy and Spain. T cells, B-cell-depleted T cells, or PBMCs provided the cDNA or gDNA that served as material.

This CDR3 region has 13 residues. Germline V gene lookup returns CDR1 SNHLY and CDR2 FYNNEI. Unmatched junction bases numbered 8, after V lost 6 bases and J lost 8 bases. Source study methods: Amplification from reference gene primers served as the basis for estimated nucleated cell counts. Assay: immunoSEQ multiplex PCR; the TCRdb copy retains only in-frame clones and omits some. V, J and clone size are those of that table, while D and trimming were read from the DNA. The sample yields around 160,000 clones, roughly 81% seen once. The TCR was taken from a human donor with acute or convalescent COVID-19. The donor label of this sample is uncertain. Input material: peripheral blood. This rearrangement joins TRBV2 to TRBJ1-2; 8 bases match TRBD1. The CDR3 bases are TGTGCCAGCAGACACAGGGGGGAATCGGGCTACACCTTC. It translates to CASRHRGESGYTF.